This T cell receptor beta chain was found in a study of control samples from healthy donors and cancer patients. This CDR3 has 13 amino acids. Only in-frame clones appear in the TCRdb table, and some are missing; sequencing was by immunoSEQ multiplex PCR. Counted here are 110,000 or so clones, approximately 87% occurring once; the ten biggest clones make up around 10%. V and J are TRBV21-1 and TRBJ1-2. TRBV21-1 is annotated as a pseudogene. The sequence derives from a man aged 25-40 years in good health. Sequencing used blood. The CDR3 nucleotides read TGTGCCAGCAGCAACAGGGACCACTATGGCTACACCTTC. Its translation is CASSNRDHYGYTF.